This T cell receptor (beta chain) emerged from a study of T cell responses to AZD1222 COVID-19 vaccine. Notes on the study in general: Spike-specific TCR breadth and depth went up after people got two AZD1222 doses.

In regard to this clone: Antigen unknown.

Sequencing used immunoSEQ multiplex PCR; TCRdb keeps in-frame clones, though not all of them. The sample gives 140,000 to 150,000 clones, 75% to 95% of which show up once; approximately 8% is in the top ten. CDR1 and CDR2 (germline): KGHSH, LQKENI. Losses at the gene ends were 2 bases for V and 4 bases for J; bases not matched to a gene: 3. The CDR3 has 15 residues. This TCR came from an adult who received the MenACWY meningococcal vaccine as a control. This chain uses TRBV18 with TRBJ2-1; 9 bases line up with TRBD2. Sequenced material: peripheral blood, taken 28 days after the second dose of the MenACWY control vaccine. CDR3 amino acids: CASSPSGGLYNEQFF. The CDR3, as DNA: TGTGCCAGCTCACCAAGCGGGGGGCTTTACAATGAGCAGTTCTTC.